This paragraph reports one T cell receptor beta chain. There are many counts of this clonotype. The antigen this receptor binds is unknown. There are no base qualities to consult, and no much larger clone falls within one base. The junction shows trimming of 0 bases on V and 1 base on J, plus 15 bases between the germline ends. Inclusive of the bounding cysteine and phenylalanine, the CDR3 is 17 residues long. Only CDR3 DNA remains: 51 bases, in frame from the first base. The germline V gene encodes CDR1 SGHDT and CDR2 YYEEEE. The axillary draining lymph nodes of breast cancer patients were the source of the lymph node samples. This sample was included in a study of breast tumors, draining lymph nodes, adjacent tissues (dated by TCRdb to about 2016). In the study overall: TCR beta repertoires were compared across tumor, adjacent nontumor tissue and axillary lymph nodes obtained from breast cancer patients. In human breast cancer, the study set out to evaluate how tumor, surrounding tissue and draining lymph node repertoires relate to one another and whether T cells may move between these sites.

Instrument on record: Illumina HiSeq 2000. TCR beta chain libraries were generated through multiplex PCR amplification. High-throughput sequencing was used to analyze the amplified TCR beta chain products. In-frame beta chains were kept once TCRdb had trimmed the public reads at Q25 with fastp and called clones with MiXCR. Every CDR3 protein is listed once, alongside the most common genes and DNA of its rows. For this sample the table gives about 200,000 distinct CDR3 sequences, of which approximately 33% were detected only once. The ten largest clonotypes hold 4% to 4.5% of the sample. Points the paper makes about the study in general: T-cell repertoire diversity in tumors was found to be lower than in lymph nodes but higher than in nontumor tissue, and preferential V and J gene usage was observed. The data were considered consistent with the idea that most tumor T cells come from the lymph node and then expand in tumor tissue. Rather than being directly demonstrated, the conclusion that tumor T cells originate in lymph nodes was presented as consistent with a hypothesis. Tumor and nontumor tissue repertoires were found to be significantly more similar in luminal-like than in basal-like breast cancer.

The chain is made from TRBV5-6 and TRBJ2-3; the D element could tentatively be TRBD1 or TRBD2, as 5 bases agree for each. Sequenced: axillary lymph node tissue. The source of this sequence is a female donor with breast cancer. Some clones in this sample may be carry-over from other donors' samples. The CDR3 has the sequence CASSLAGAGRRTDTQYF. Read as DNA, the sequence is TGTGCCAGCAGCTTGGCCGGGGCAGGCCGTCGCACAGATACGCAGTATTTT.